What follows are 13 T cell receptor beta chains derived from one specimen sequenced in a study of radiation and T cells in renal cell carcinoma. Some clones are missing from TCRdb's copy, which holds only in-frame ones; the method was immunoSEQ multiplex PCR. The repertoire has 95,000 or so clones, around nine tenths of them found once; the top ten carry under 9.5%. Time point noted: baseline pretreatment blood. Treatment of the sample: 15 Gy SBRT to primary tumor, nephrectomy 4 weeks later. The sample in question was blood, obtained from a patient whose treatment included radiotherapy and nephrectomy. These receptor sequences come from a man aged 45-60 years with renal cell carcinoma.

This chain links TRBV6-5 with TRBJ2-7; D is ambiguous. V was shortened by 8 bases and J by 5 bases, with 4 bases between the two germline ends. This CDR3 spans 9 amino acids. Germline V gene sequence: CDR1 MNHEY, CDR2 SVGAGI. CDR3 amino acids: CASGNEQYF. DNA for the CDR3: TGTGCCAGCGGGAACGAGCAGTACTTC.

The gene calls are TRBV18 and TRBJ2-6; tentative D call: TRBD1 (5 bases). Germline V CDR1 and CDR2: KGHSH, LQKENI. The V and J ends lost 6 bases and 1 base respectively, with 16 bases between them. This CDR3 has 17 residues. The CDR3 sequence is CASSLERGTSGANVLTF. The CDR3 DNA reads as TGTGCCAGCTCCCTAGAAAGGGGAACATCTGGGGCCAACGTCCTGACTTTC.

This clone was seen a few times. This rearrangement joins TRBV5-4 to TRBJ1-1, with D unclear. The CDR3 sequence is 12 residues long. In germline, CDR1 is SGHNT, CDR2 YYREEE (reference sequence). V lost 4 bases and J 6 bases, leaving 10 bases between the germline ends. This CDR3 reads CASSPPGAEAFF. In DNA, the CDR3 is TGTGCCAGCAGCCCTCCGGGAGCTGAAGCTTTCTTT.

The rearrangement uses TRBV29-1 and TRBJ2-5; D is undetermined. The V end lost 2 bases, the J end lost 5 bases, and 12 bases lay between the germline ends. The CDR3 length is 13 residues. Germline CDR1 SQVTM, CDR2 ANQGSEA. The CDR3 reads CSVEWGSGETQYF. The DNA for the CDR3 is TGCAGCGTTGAATGGGGTTCCGGGGAGACCCAGTACTTC.

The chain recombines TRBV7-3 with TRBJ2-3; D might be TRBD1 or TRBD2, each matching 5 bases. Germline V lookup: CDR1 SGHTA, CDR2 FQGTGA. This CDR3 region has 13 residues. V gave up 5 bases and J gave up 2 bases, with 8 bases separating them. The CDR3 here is CASSPGPTDTQYF. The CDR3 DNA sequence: TGTGCCAGCAGCCCGGGACCCACAGATACGCAGTATTTT.

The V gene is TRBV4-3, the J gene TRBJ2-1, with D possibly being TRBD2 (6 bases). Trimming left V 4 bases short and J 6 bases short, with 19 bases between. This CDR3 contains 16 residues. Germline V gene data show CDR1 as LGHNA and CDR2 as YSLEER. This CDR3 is CASSPAHGGSGNEQFF. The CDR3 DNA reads TGCGCCAGCAGCCCGGCCCACGGGGGTTCGGGCAATGAGCAGTTCTTC.

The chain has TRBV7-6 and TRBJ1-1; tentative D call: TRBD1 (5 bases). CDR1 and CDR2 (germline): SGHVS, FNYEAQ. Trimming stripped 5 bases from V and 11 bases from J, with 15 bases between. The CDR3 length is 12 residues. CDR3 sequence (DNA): TGTGCCAGCAGCCCACTGGGGGGTAGGGCTTTCTTT. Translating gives CASSPLGGRAFF.

CDR3 in amino acids: CASRYSGDYNEQFF. In DNA, the CDR3 is TGCGCCAGCAGGTATAGCGGGGACTACAATGAGCAGTTCTTC. This chain joins TRBV5-1 and TRBJ2-1; 8 bases are shared with TRBD2. Germline V gives CDR1 SGHRS, CDR2 YFSETQ. With 5 bases clipped from V and 3 bases from J, the junction kept 4 bases outside the gene matches. The CDR3 loop spans 14 amino acids.

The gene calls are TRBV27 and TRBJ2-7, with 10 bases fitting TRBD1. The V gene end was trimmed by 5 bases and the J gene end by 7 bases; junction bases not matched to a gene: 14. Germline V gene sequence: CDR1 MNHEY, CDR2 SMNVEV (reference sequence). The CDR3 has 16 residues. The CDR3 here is CASSGTPGQGWREQYF. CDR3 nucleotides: TGTGCCAGCAGTGGAACCCCGGGACAGGGGTGGAGGGAGCAGTACTTC.

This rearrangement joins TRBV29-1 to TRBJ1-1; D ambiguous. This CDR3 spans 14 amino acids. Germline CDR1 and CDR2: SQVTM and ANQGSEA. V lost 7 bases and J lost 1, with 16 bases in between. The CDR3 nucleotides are TGCAGCGCTGGATCCAGGAAAGGGAACACTGAAGCTTTCTTT. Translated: CSAGSRKGNTEAFF. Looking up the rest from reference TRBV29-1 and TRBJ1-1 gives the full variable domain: SAVISQKPSRDICQRGTSLTIQCQVDSQVTMMFWYRQQPGQSLTLIATANQGSEATYESGFVIDKFPISRPNLTFSTLTVSNMSPEDSSIYLCSAGSRKGNTEAFFGQGTRLTVV.

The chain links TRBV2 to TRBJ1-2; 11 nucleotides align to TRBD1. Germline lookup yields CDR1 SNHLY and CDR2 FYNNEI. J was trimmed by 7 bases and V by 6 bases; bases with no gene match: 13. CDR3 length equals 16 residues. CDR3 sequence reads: CASRTWTGGADFGYTF. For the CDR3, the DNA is TGTGCCAGCAGGACCTGGACAGGGGGCGCGGATTTTGGCTACACCTTC.

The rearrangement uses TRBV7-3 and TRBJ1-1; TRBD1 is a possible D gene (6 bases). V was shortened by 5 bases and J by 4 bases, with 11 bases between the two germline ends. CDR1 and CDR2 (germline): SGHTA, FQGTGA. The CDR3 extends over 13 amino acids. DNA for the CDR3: TGTGCCAGCAGCAAGGGACACACCACTGAAGCTTTCTTT. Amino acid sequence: CASSKGHTTEAFF.

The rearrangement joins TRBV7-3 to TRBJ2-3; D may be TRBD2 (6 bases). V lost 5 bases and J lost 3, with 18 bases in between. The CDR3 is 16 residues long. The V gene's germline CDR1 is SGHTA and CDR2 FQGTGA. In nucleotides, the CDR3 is TGTGCCAGCAGCCGTCACGCGGCGGGGATAACAGATACGCAGTATTTT. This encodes CASSRHAAGITDTQYF.